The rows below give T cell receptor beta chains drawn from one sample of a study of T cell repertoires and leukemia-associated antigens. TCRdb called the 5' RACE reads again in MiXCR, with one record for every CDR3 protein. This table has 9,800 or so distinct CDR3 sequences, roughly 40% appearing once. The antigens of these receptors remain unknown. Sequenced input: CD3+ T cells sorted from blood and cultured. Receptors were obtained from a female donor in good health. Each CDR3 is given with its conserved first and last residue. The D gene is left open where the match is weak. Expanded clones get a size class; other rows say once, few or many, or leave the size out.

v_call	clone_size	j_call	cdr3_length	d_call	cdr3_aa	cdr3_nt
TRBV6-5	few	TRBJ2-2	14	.	CASSYSRVAGELFF	TGTGCCAGCAGTTACTCGAGGGTAGCCGGGGAGCTGTTTTTT
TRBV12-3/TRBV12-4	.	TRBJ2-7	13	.	CASSKGFDYEQYF	TGTGCCAGCAGTAAGGGGTTTGACTACGAGCAGTACTTC
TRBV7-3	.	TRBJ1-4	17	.	CASSPYFSQPSNEKLVF	TGTGCCAGCAGCCCCTACTTCTCACAGCCCAGTAATGAAAAACTGGTTTTT
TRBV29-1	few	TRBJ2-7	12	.	CSVDGGSYEQYF	TGCAGCGTTGATGGTGGTTCCTACGAGCAGTACTTC
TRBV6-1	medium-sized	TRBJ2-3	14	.	CASSRRTSTDTQYF	TGTGCCAGCAGTAGACGGACTAGCACAGATACGCAGTATTTT
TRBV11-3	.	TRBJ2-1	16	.	CASSLEGQGPYNEQFF	TGTGCCAGCAGCTTAGAGGGCCAGGGTCCCTACAATGAGCAGTTCTTC
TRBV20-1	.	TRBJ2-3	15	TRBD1	CSARPGTAKTDTQYF	TGCAGTGCTAGACCTGGGACAGCCAAGACAGATACGCAGTATTTT
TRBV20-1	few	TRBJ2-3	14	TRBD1	CSAALQGAVDTQYF	TGCAGTGCTGCATTACAGGGGGCGGTAGATACGCAGTATTTT
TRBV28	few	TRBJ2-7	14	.	CAGSLPGRLYEQYF	TGTGCCGGCAGTCTACCGGGACGGTTATACGAGCAGTACTTT
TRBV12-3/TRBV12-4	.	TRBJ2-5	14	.	CASSFGIRGETQYF	TGTGCCAGCAGTTTTGGTATAAGGGGGGAGACCCAGTACTTC
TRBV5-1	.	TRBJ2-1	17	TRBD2	CASSLALSAGVFHEQFF	TGCGCCAGCAGCTTGGCCCTCTCGGCGGGAGTGTTTCATGAGCAGTTCTTC
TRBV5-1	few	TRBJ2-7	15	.	CASSPSGTPSYEQYF	TGCGCCAGCAGCCCATCCGGGACACCCTCCTACGAGCAGTACTTC
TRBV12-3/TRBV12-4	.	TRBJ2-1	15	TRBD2	CASTSSGRAINEQFF	TGTGCCAGCACCTCTAGCGGGAGGGCCATCAATGAGCAGTTCTTC
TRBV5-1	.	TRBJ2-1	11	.	CASSQGYEQFF	TGCGCCAGCAGCCAGGGGTATGAGCAGTTCTTC
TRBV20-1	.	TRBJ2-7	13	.	CSGERGEIYEQYF	TGCAGTGGGGAGAGGGGCGAGATCTACGAGCAGTACTTC
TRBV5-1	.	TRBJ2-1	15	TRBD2	CASGPGLATYNEQFF	TGCGCCAGCGGTCCGGGACTAGCGACGTACAATGAGCAGTTCTTC
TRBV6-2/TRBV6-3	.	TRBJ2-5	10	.	CASASETQYF	TGTGCCAGCGCTTCGGAGACCCAGTACTTC
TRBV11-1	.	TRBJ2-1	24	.	CDSSFYVCSAHTFPGAGRYNEQFF	.
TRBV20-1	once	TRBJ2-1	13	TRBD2	CSATTSRAYEQFF	TGCAGTGCTACGACTAGCAGGGCCTATGAGCAGTTCTTC
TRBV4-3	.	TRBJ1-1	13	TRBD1	CASTGTGETEAFF	TGCGCCAGCACCGGGACAGGGGAGACTGAAGCTTTCTTT
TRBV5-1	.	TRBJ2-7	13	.	CASSLQEGAEQYF	TGCGCCAGCAGCTTGCAGGAGGGAGCCGAGCAGTACTTC
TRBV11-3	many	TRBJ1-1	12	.	CASSQNRVGAFF	TGTGCCAGCAGCCAGAACAGGGTTGGAGCTTTCTTT
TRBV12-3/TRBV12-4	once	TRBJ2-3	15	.	CTSSFLSGVPATQYF	TGTACCAGCAGTTTTCTGTCAGGGGTGCCAGCTACGCAGTATTTT
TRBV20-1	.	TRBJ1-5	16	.	CSARDGKGGGNQPQHF	TGCAGTGCTAGAGATGGGAAGGGTGGGGGTAATCAGCCCCAGCATTTT